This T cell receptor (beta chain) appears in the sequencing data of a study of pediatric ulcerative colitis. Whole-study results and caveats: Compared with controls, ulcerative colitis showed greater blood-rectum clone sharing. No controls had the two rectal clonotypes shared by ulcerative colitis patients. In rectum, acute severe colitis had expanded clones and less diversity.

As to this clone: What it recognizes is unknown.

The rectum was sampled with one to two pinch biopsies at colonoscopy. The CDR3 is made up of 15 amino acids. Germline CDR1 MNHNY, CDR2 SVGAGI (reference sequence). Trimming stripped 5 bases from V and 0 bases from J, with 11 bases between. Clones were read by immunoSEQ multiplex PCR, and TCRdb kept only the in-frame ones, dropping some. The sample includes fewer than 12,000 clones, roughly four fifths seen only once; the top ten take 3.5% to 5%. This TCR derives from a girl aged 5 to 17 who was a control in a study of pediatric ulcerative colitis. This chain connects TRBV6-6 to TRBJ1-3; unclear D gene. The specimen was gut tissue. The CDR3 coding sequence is TGTGCCAGCAGTAGTCGGACCAGCTCTGGAAACACCATATATTTT. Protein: CASSSRTSSGNTIYF.